This TCR beta chain was identified in a study of CD8 T cells in Susac syndrome. This clonotype was counted once. Random hexamers primed reverse transcription of about 0.45 to 1 ug RNA. Coverage of TCR beta CDR3 amplification by immunoSEQ multiplex PCR extended to 54 Vbeta and 13 Jbeta. MiXCR, applied by TCRdb to the immunoSEQ multiplex PCR reads, yields one record per CDR3 protein. The sample has approximately 100,000 distinct CDR3 sequences; 92% are singletons. While CD8+ and CD4+ T cells were isolated negatively, TEMRA cells were enriched by FACS. The V end lost 1 base, the J end lost 2 bases, and 21 bases lay between the germline ends. Germline V gives CDR1 SQVTM, CDR2 ANQGSEA. This CDR3 comprises 17 residues.

The rearrangement joins TRBV29-1 to TRBJ2-7; D could derive from TRBD1 or TRBD2 (7 bases each). The specimen sequenced was CD8+ T cells from PBMCs. The source of this sequence is a human donor in good health. This chain's CDR3 is CSVEGRGGGTDTYEQYF. CDR3 nucleotides: TGCAGCGTTGAAGGCCGCGGGGGCGGGACAGATACCTACGAGCAGTACTTC.